One sample yielded the 20 T cell receptor beta chains listed below, sequenced in a study of cytomegalovirus exposure and HLA in healthy donors. PCR employed 60 Vbeta and 13 Jbeta primers. This table comes from immunoSEQ multiplex PCR, and its TCRdb copy is limited to in-frame clones, with some not included. The sample has 150,000 to 200,000 clones; 79% are singletons. Material: PBMCs. These receptors all come from a woman between 45 and 60 years old in good health and CMV-seronegative.

The genes are TRBV28 and TRBJ1-5; TRBD1 aligns across 7 bases. The CDR3 covers 15 residues. In germline, CDR1 is MDHEN, CDR2 SYDVKM. With 6 bases clipped from V and 0 bases from J, the junction kept 5 bases outside the gene matches. The CDR3 region has the DNA TGTGCCAGCAGGCGAGCAGGGGGTAGCAATCAGCCCCAGCATTTT. Translation: CASRRAGGSNQPQHF.

The V gene is TRBV5-6, the J gene TRBJ1-5; D unresolved. Looked up from germline, CDR1 is SGHDT and CDR2 is YYEEEE. CDR3 length: 16 residues. V was trimmed by 3 bases and J by 0 bases, leaving 13 bases between them. CDR3 sequence reads: CASSSLGSDSNQPQHF. The CDR3 DNA reads as TGTGCCAGCAGCTCCCTGGGCAGTGATAGCAATCAGCCCCAGCATTTT.

The V gene is TRBV29-1, the J gene TRBJ2-7; a weak D match, TRBD1 (6 bases). Per germline, CDR1 SQVTM and CDR2 ANQGSEA. Trimming took 3 bases from V and 7 from J, leaving 19 bases between them. CDR3 length: 14 residues. The CDR3 nucleotides read TGCAGCGTTGACGAACAGGGCCTGTTTGGGGAGCAGTACTTC. Its translation: CSVDEQGLFGEQYF.

This chain links TRBV4-2 with TRBJ1-4, with D unclear. V was trimmed by 0 bases and J by 4 bases, leaving 15 bases between them. The CDR3 runs 17 residues. Germline loops: CDR1 LGHNA, CDR2 YNFKEQ. The CDR3 is CASSQDSAGIGNEKLFF. The CDR3 bases are TGTGCCAGCAGCCAAGATTCCGCGGGCATAGGTAATGAAAAACTGTTTTTT.

This sequence joins TRBV7-2 and TRBJ2-1; unclear D gene. Trimming left V 5 bases short and J 0 bases short, with 11 bases between. This CDR3 has 15 amino acids. CDR1 is SGHTA and CDR2 is FQGNSA in the germline V gene. The CDR3 bases are TGTGCCAGCAGCGTCGACTTTAGCTCCTACAATGAGCAGTTCTTC. This translates into CASSVDFSSYNEQFF.

The chain recombines TRBV21-1 with TRBJ1-1; TRBD1, the D gene given by the table, was not confirmed from the DNA. TRBV21-1 is reported as a pseudogene. The CDR3 contains 18 residues. CDR3 residues: CASSKVEKDRGMNTEAFF. DNA for the CDR3: TGTGCCAGCAGCAAAGTGGAGAAGGACAGGGGCATGAACACTGAAGCTTTCTTT.

With respect to this clone: This CDR3 is also generated by other DNA sequences in the sample. This chain links TRBV28 with TRBJ1-5, with TRBD1 matching over 7 bases. CDR3 length: 15 amino acids. The germline CDR1 and CDR2 sequences are MDHEN and SYDVKM. With 6 bases clipped from V and 3 bases from J, the junction kept 8 bases outside the gene matches. As DNA, the CDR3 is TGTGCCAGCAGAACCGGGACAGCGACCAATCAGCCCCAGCATTTT. Translated: CASRTGTATNQPQHF.

The chain uses TRBV11-1 and TRBJ2-5, with TRBD2 matching over 7 bases. Germline V gene data show CDR1 as SGHAT and CDR2 as FQDESV (reference sequence). Germline trimming cut 2 bases from V and 5 bases from J; bases unmatched to any gene: 2. CDR3 length: 13 amino acids. The CDR3 DNA is TGTGCCAGCAGCTTATTGGGAGGGGAGACCCAGTACTTC. It translates to CASSLLGGETQYF.

Here the CDR3 DNA reads TGCAGTGCTCGCGTAGCCCCTGAGTATTTT. Translation gives CSARVAPEYF. This sequence joins TRBV20-1 and TRBJ2-3; D ambiguous. The V and J ends lost 5 bases and 13 bases respectively, with 13 bases between them. The germline CDR1 and CDR2 sequences are DFQATT and SNEGSKA (reference sequence). The CDR3 is 10 amino acids.

The gene calls are TRBV11-3 and TRBJ2-7, with 10 bases fitting TRBD1. The CDR3 length is 15 residues. Germline CDR1 is SGHNT and CDR2 is YENEEA. The J segment lost 1 base and the V segment lost 5 bases, leaving 5 bases of the junction unmatched. The CDR3, as DNA: TGTGCCAGCAGCCCCGGACAGGGGGGGTCCTACGAGCAGTACTTC. Translation: CASSPGQGGSYEQYF.

The V and J genes are TRBV9 and TRBJ1-4; D is unclear. Trimming cost V 1 base and J 5 bases, with 6 bases left between them. The length of the CDR3 is 13 residues. CDR1 SGDLS and CDR2 YYNGEE come from the germline V gene. DNA of the CDR3: TGTGCCAGCAGCGTATTCCCGAATGAAAAACTGTTTTTT. Protein: CASSVFPNEKLFF.

This chain joins TRBV25-1 and TRBJ2-7; D is possibly TRBD2 (5 bases). The CDR3 loop spans 16 amino acids. Deletions cut 7 bases from V and 4 bases from J, with 23 bases between. Germline CDR1 reads MGHDK; CDR2 reads SYGVNS. Here the CDR3 DNA reads TGTGCCAGCAAAGGAAGCGGCCCGGCAGAAAGGTACGAGCAGTACTTC. It translates to CASKGSGPAERYEQYF.

This sequence joins TRBV29-1 and TRBJ2-7; D possibly corresponds to TRBD1 (6 bases). Deletions cut 4 bases from V and 3 bases from J, with 10 bases between. In germline, CDR1 is SQVTM, CDR2 ANQGSEA. The CDR3 runs 12 residues. CDR3 bases: TGCAGCGTTGTCTCAGGGGTCTACGAGCAGTACTTC. Translation gives CSVVSGVYEQYF.

This clone was seen a few times. This sequence joins TRBV25-1 and TRBJ1-1; D gene uncertain. V dropped 5 bases and J dropped 3 bases, with 7 bases sitting between them. This CDR3 is built from 12 residues. The V gene's germline CDR1 is MGHDK and CDR2 SYGVNS. The CDR3 coding sequence is TGTGCCAGCAGTAGAGGGTACACTGAAGCTTTCTTT. This sequence encodes CASSRGYTEAFF.

This clone showed up just a few times. The DNA for the CDR3 is TGTGCCAGCAGAGCGGACAGGCAGAACTATGGCTACACCTTC. This encodes CASRADRQNYGYTF. The chain uses TRBV5-4 and TRBJ1-2, with 7 bases lining up with TRBD1. Germline lookup yields CDR1 SGHNT and CDR2 YYREEE (reference sequence). The CDR3 totals 14 residues. Trimming removed 5 bases from V and 2 bases from J; junction bases left unmatched: 6.

The gene calls are TRBV5-8 and TRBJ2-1; 12 nucleotides line up with TRBD2. V trimming: 4 bases; J trimming: 11 bases; junction bases outside the gene matches: 22. The germline gives CDR1 SGHTS, CDR2 YDEGEE. The CDR3 runs to 19 residues. The CDR3, as DNA: TGTGCCAGCAGCATCAGGACTAGCGGGATAGTATCGTCTTCGGTTAAGCAGTTCTTC. This translates into CASSIRTSGIVSSSVKQFF.

V is TRBV5-1 and J is TRBJ2-1; D might be TRBD2 (6 bases). Germline V gene sequence: CDR1 SGHRS, CDR2 YFSETQ. Between the trimmed V and J ends, which lost 1 base and 0 bases, there was a span of 14 bases. CDR3 size: 17 residues. CDR3 nucleotides: TGCGCCAGCAGCTTGTATAGCGGCGTTCTCTCCTACAATGAGCAGTTCTTC. Its protein is CASSLYSGVLSYNEQFF.

The J gene is TRBJ2-7, the V gene TRBV28, with TRBD2 as a possible D gene (6 bases). The CDR3 has 16 residues. Germline CDR1 and CDR2: MDHEN and SYDVKM. The V and J ends lost 2 bases and 2 bases respectively, with 16 bases between them. DNA for the CDR3: TGTGCCAGCAGTTTAAGGGGCGGGACTGACCCCTACGAGCAGTACTTC. This translates into CASSLRGGTDPYEQYF.

The chain has TRBV25-1 and TRBJ1-6; D not resolved. Germline V gene lookup returns CDR1 MGHDK and CDR2 SYGVNS. The V end was cut by 6 bases, the J end by 7 bases, with 16 bases between. The CDR3 covers 15 residues. CDR3 loop: CASRFGQVPNSPLHF. For the CDR3, the DNA is TGTGCCAGCAGATTTGGGCAGGTACCCAATTCACCCCTCCACTTT.

V usage is TRBV18 and J usage is TRBJ1-4; 8 bases map to TRBD1. This CDR3 region has 14 residues. Losses at the gene ends were 3 bases for V and 3 bases for J; bases not matched to a gene: 0. CDR1 KGHSH and CDR2 LQKENI come from the germline V gene. The CDR3 loop is CASSPGQANEKLFF. Here the CDR3 DNA reads TGTGCCAGCTCACCGGGACAGGCTAATGAAAAACTGTTTTTT. The full variable domain, rest sourced from reference TRBV18 and TRBJ1-4, is NAGVMQNPRHLVRRRGQEARLRCSPMKGHSHVYWYRQLPEEGLKFMVYLQKENIIDESGMPKERFSAEFPKEGPSILRIQQVVRGDSAAYFCASSPGQANEKLFFGSGTQLSVL.